These 26 T cell receptor beta chains originate from one sample sequenced in a study of T cell repertoires in cytomegalovirus infection. Via MiXCR, TCRdb re-called the reads, giving one row per CDR3 protein. The sample lists about 830,000 distinct CDR3 sequences, about 33% occurring once. These receptors have no identified antigens. The sample here was cultured CD8+ T cells from PBMCs, taken from culture after CMV antigen stimulation. These TCRs come from a human donor in good health (CMV status not recorded). Some clones in this sample may be carry-over from other donors' samples.

The CDR3 is CASSPLSRSSNSPLHF. Here the CDR3 DNA reads TGTGCCAGCAGCCCCCTGTCTCGTAGCAGTAATTCACCCCTCCACTTT. V usage is TRBV7-6 and J usage is TRBJ1-6; D gene ambiguous. Trimming left V 5 bases short and J 6 bases short, with 17 bases between. Germline-derived CDR1 and CDR2 are SGHVS and FNYEAQ. The CDR3 runs 16 residues.

This CDR3 reads CASSIEFTNTGELFF. Here the CDR3 DNA reads TGTGCCAGCAGCATAGAGTTCACGAACACCGGGGAGCTGTTTTTT. The rearrangement joins TRBV7-6 to TRBJ2-2, with unresolved D. Trimming cost V 5 bases and J 0 bases, with 10 bases left between them. Germline-derived CDR1 and CDR2 are SGHVS and FNYEAQ. This CDR3 contains 15 residues.

CDR3 coding DNA: TGTGCCAGCAGTTTCTCGGCCTACCGGGACAGGGAGCATTTT. As protein: CASSFSAYRDREHF. J is TRBJ1-5 and V is TRBV12-3 or TRBV12-4, with 9 bases aligning to TRBD1. The length of the CDR3 is 14 residues. V lost 3 bases, J lost 14 bases, and 11 bases stayed unmatched.

The CDR3, as DNA: TGTGCCAGCAGCGACTCGGGGCCCTATGGCTACACCTTC. It yields the protein CASSDSGPYGYTF. The gene calls are TRBV7-6 and TRBJ1-2; TRBD1 might be the D (5 bases). Germline CDR1 is SGHVS and CDR2 is FNYEAQ. The CDR3 is 13 residues long. V was clipped by 5 bases and J by 4 bases, with 11 bases between them.

This clonotype came up a few times. The chain couples TRBV19 to TRBJ2-2, with D possibly being TRBD2 (6 bases). V dropped 6 bases and J dropped 2 bases, with 16 bases sitting between them. This CDR3 region has 16 residues. CDR1 and CDR2 (germline): LNHDA, SQIVND (reference sequence). The DNA of the CDR3 is TGTGCCAGTAGCACGGTGGGACTCCTAAACACCGGGGAGCTGTTTTTT. This sequence encodes CASSTVGLLNTGELFF.

This clonotype was found a few times. The rearrangement uses TRBV27 and TRBJ2-2; no reliable D call. Germline CDR1 and CDR2: MNHEY and SMNVEV (reference sequence). The V gene lost 2 bases and the J gene lost 0 bases, with 4 bases spanning the gap. This CDR3 contains 14 residues. The CDR3 sequence is CASSLTSNTGELFF. CDR3 nucleotide sequence: TGTGCCAGCAGTTTAACTTCGAACACCGGGGAGCTGTTTTTT.

This clonotype has ten or more counts. The gene calls are TRBV7-4 and TRBJ2-7; D ambiguous. The CDR3 loop spans 18 amino acids. V was shortened by 3 bases and J by 2 bases, with 23 bases between the two germline ends. Germline-derived CDR1 and CDR2 are SGHVT and SQSDAQ. The CDR3 spells CASSFDTTGMGTPYEQYV. The CDR3 DNA sequence: TGTGCCAGCAGCTTTGACACAACTGGGATGGGCACTCCCTACGAGCAGTACGTC.

The chain is built from TRBV27 and TRBJ2-7; 10 bases align to TRBD1. This CDR3 contains 20 residues. Germline lookup yields CDR1 MNHEY and CDR2 SMNVEV (reference sequence). Trimming at V came to 5 bases and at J to 2 bases, leaving 21 bases not matched to a gene. CDR3 protein: CASSPYFSPGTGEGPYEQYF. The CDR3 DNA reads as TGTGCCAGCAGTCCTTACTTCAGTCCCGGGACAGGGGAGGGGCCCTACGAGCAGTACTTC.

The chain combines TRBV7-9 with TRBJ2-6, with D perhaps TRBD1 or TRBD2 (5 bases each). The germline V gene has CDR1 SEHNR and CDR2 FQNEAQ (reference sequence). V was pared by 5 bases and J by 2 bases, with 25 bases between. The CDR3 runs 20 residues. This chain's CDR3 is CASSIQKGHYLSAGANVLTF. The CDR3, as DNA: TGTGCCAGCAGCATTCAAAAAGGACACTACCTTAGCGCTGGGGCCAACGTCCTGACTTTC.

The chain links TRBV5-1 to TRBJ2-1; D remains unclear. The CDR3 covers 14 residues. Trimming pared 0 bases from V and 12 bases from J, leaving 16 bases between. Germline lookup yields CDR1 SGHRS and CDR2 YFSETQ. CDR3 loop: CASSLEANLDAQFF. The CDR3 nucleotides are TGCGCCAGCAGCTTGGAAGCCAATCTGGATGCGCAGTTCTTC.

In DNA, the CDR3 is TGTGCCAGCAGCTTAGGGGCCGGGACAGGGGAATCAGATACGCAGTATTTT. Its translation is CASSLGAGTGESDTQYF. The V and J genes are TRBV11-3 and TRBJ2-3, with 10 bases lining up with TRBD1. V lost 1 base, J lost 4 bases, and 8 bases stayed unmatched. The germline CDR1 and CDR2 sequences are SGHNT and YENEEA. The CDR3 spans 17 residues.

This clonotype has ten or more counts. The chain joins TRBV7-6 to TRBJ2-1, with D possibly being TRBD1 (5 bases). The CDR3 has 14 residues. The germline gives CDR1 SGHVS, CDR2 FNYEAQ. Trimming left V 4 bases short and J 7 bases short, with 14 bases between. The CDR3 region is CASSSRQLQNEQFF. The CDR3 nucleotides read TGTGCCAGCAGCTCCCGACAGTTACAGAATGAGCAGTTCTTC.

This clonotype has only a few counts. The genes are TRBV9 and TRBJ1-5, with TRBD1 matching 9 bases. V lost 3 bases, J lost 4 bases, and 11 bases stayed unmatched. The CDR3 loop spans 17 amino acids. Germline CDR1 and CDR2: SGDLS and YYNGEE. CDR3 sequence (DNA): TGTGCCAGCAGCGGACGGACAGGGGTTTCCCTAAATCAGCCCCAGCATTTT. This codes for CASSGRTGVSLNQPQHF.

Of note for this clonotype: No conserved phenylalanine or tryptophan is present at the end of the CDR3, so a read error is the likely explanation. V gene TRBV11-1 combines with J gene TRBJ1-1; D remains unclear. V was trimmed by 1 base and J by 3 bases, leaving 9 bases between them. This CDR3 has 14 amino acids. In germline, CDR1 is SGHAT, CDR2 FQDESV (reference sequence). The chain's CDR3 is CASSLVRTYTEAFL. CDR3 nucleotide sequence: TGTGCCAGCAGCTTAGTGCGGACGTACACTGAAGCTTTCCTT.

This clonotype was detected many times. V and J are TRBV7-6 and TRBJ2-2; 15 nucleotides align to TRBD2. After removal of 5 bases from V and 9 bases from J, the junction contained 7 bases not matched to a gene. The CDR3 is 16 amino acids. Germline loops: CDR1 SGHVS, CDR2 FNYEAQ. The CDR3 loop is CASSPWTSGGARELFF. CDR3 in DNA: TGTGCCAGCAGCCCTTGGACTAGCGGGGGGGCGAGGGAGCTGTTTTTT.

This sequence joins TRBV19 and TRBJ1-1; D remains ambiguous. This CDR3 is 12 amino acids long. Deletions cut 7 bases from V and 4 bases from J, with 10 bases between. Looked up from germline, CDR1 is LNHDA and CDR2 is SQIVND (reference sequence). CDR3 DNA sequence: TGTGCCAGTAAGTTCCGGAGCACTGAAGCTTTCTTT. Translation: CASKFRSTEAFF. Supplemented by reference TRBV19 and TRBJ1-1, the full variable domain reads DGGITQSPKYLFRKEGQNVTLSCEQNLNHDAMYWYRQDPGQGLRLIYYSQIVNDFQKGDIAEGYSVSREKKESFPLTVTSAQKNPTAFYLCASKFRSTEAFFGQGTRLTVV.

This clonotype appeared many times. The chain has TRBV7-6 and TRBJ2-1; no firm D call. V lost 2 bases and J lost 11, with 13 bases in between. This CDR3 is built from 13 residues. From germline, CDR1 is SGHVS and CDR2 FNYEAQ. CDR3 bases: TGTGCCAGCAGCTTAACAATGGTCGGACAGCAGTTCTTC. Protein sequence: CASSLTMVGQQFF. The entire variable domain, with the rest obtained from reference TRBV7-6 and TRBJ2-1, is as follows: GAGVSQSPRYKVTKRGQDVALRCDPISGHVSLYWYRQALGQGPEFLTYFNYEAQQDKSGLPNDRFSAERPEGSISTLTIQRTEQRDSAMYRCASSLTMVGQQFFGPGTRLTVL.

Concerning this clonotype: Sequence at one end of the junction differs from germline and may be a read error. The chain carries TRBV12-3 or TRBV12-4 and TRBJ1-4; no clear D gene. This CDR3 region has 18 residues. DNA for the CDR3: TGTGCCAACAGTTCGGACCGGATTCTAGTTGCAACTAATGAAAAACTGTTTTTT. Translated: CANSSDRILVATNEKLFF.

This clonotype was counted ten times or more. The chain joins TRBV5-1 to TRBJ2-3, with 12 bases that match TRBD2. With 4 bases clipped from V and 6 bases from J, the junction kept 9 bases outside the gene matches. The CDR3 spans 16 residues. Germline CDR1 is SGHRS and CDR2 is YFSETQ. The CDR3 DNA is TGCGCCAGCAGCACCCCTAGCGGGGGGGCTGAGGATACGCAGTATTTT. It encodes CASSTPSGGAEDTQYF.

The V gene is TRBV2, the J gene TRBJ1-1; D unresolved. This CDR3 region has 15 residues. V dropped 5 bases and J dropped 1 base, with 14 bases sitting between them. Looked up from germline, CDR1 is SNHLY and CDR2 is FYNNEI. The CDR3 reads CASSQRSSGNTEAFF. The CDR3 nucleotides are TGTGCCAGCAGTCAACGTTCCTCAGGGAACACTGAAGCTTTCTTT.

This clonotype was recorded a few times. The genes are TRBV6-5 and TRBJ1-1; TRBD1 is a possible D gene (6 bases). This CDR3 is built from 17 residues. Deletions cut 2 bases from V and 2 bases from J, with 18 bases between. Germline V gene sequence: CDR1 MNHEY, CDR2 SVGAGI. CDR3 sequence: CASSYGAYAGANTEAFF. CDR3 sequence (DNA): TGTGCCAGCAGTTACGGAGCATATGCAGGGGCAAACACTGAAGCTTTCTTT.

This clonotype came up a few times. This chain connects TRBV7-3 to TRBJ1-2; 8 nucleotides align to TRBD1. The CDR3 extends over 15 amino acids. The junction had 8 bases not matched to a gene; V was cut back by 6 bases and J by 2 bases. The germline gives CDR1 SGHTA, CDR2 FQGTGA. CDR3 amino acids: CASSPSQGANYGYTF. CDR3 bases: TGTGCCAGCAGTCCATCCCAGGGGGCGAACTATGGCTACACCTTC.

This clonotype was counted a few times. The chain couples TRBV7-8 to TRBJ2-5; tentatively, D is TRBD1 or TRBD2 (6 bases each). Trimming removed 5 bases from V and 2 bases from J, with 15 bases in between. CDR3 length: 15 residues. In germline, CDR1 is SGHVS, CDR2 FQNEAQ. CDR3 in amino acids: CASSAWGALQETQYF. CDR3 DNA sequence: TGTGCCAGCAGCGCCTGGGGGGCCCTACAAGAGACCCAGTACTTC.

This clonotype was seen repeatedly, ten times or more. The chain has TRBV7-6 and TRBJ1-6; TRBD1 might be the D (6 bases). Germline loops: CDR1 SGHVS, CDR2 FNYEAQ. The CDR3 has 14 amino acids. V shed 3 bases and J shed 7 bases, with 10 bases lying between them. CDR3 sequence reads: CASSLGGANSPLHF. CDR3 DNA sequence: TGTGCCAGCAGCTTGGGGGGCGCAAATTCACCCCTCCACTTT.

This sequence joins TRBV18 and TRBJ1-2; D not certain. The length of the CDR3 is 20 residues. Looked up from germline, CDR1 is KGHSH and CDR2 is LQKENI. V was cut by 2 bases and J by 4 bases, with 29 bases left in between. CDR3 loop: CASSPIPRPQNFIVSYGYTF. The CDR3 nucleotides are TGTGCCAGCTCACCAATCCCCAGGCCCCAGAACTTTATTGTCAGCTATGGCTACACCTTC. Variable domain in full (rest from reference TRBV18 and TRBJ1-2): NAGVMQNPRHLVRRRGQEARLRCSPMKGHSHVYWYRQLPEEGLKFMVYLQKENIIDESGMPKERFSAEFPKEGPSILRIQQVVRGDSAAYFCASSPIPRPQNFIVSYGYTFGSGTRLTVV.

The gene calls are TRBV27 and TRBJ2-5; D unresolved. CDR1 and CDR2 (germline): MNHEY, SMNVEV (reference sequence). V was shortened by 4 bases and J by 4 bases, with 16 bases between the two germline ends. This CDR3 has 15 amino acids. The CDR3 DNA follows: TGTGCCAGCAGTTCGGGCCTACTCAATCGAGAGACCCAGTACTTC. Translation gives CASSSGLLNRETQYF.